In this sample, the clone carrying this T cell receptor beta chain turned up once. What it recognizes is unknown. This specimen comes from a study of tumor-infiltrating lymphocytes in localized non-small cell lung cancer. Overall study: From each patient, both tumor and uninvolved lung, non-adjacent to tumor, were sampled. Study conclusions and caveats: T-cell fraction did not differ between immunotypes IM1 and IM2.

Profiled with immunoSEQ multiplex PCR; TCRdb holds only in-frame clones, not every one. The sample shows about 10,000 clones, 60% to 80% of them seen only once. Trimming removed 2 bases at V and 0 bases at J, with 8 bases between. The CDR3 is made up of 16 amino acids. Germline V lookup: CDR1 ENHRY, CDR2 SYGVKD. The TCR comes from a human donor with non-small cell lung cancer. Material: uninvolved lung tissue not adjacent to the tumor. V gene TRBV10-3 combines with J gene TRBJ2-6, with D possibly matching TRBD2 (5 bases). CDR3 bases: TGTGCCATCAGTGAGGGACTGAGCTCTGGGGCCAACGTCCTGACTTTC. This translates into CAISEGLSSGANVLTF.